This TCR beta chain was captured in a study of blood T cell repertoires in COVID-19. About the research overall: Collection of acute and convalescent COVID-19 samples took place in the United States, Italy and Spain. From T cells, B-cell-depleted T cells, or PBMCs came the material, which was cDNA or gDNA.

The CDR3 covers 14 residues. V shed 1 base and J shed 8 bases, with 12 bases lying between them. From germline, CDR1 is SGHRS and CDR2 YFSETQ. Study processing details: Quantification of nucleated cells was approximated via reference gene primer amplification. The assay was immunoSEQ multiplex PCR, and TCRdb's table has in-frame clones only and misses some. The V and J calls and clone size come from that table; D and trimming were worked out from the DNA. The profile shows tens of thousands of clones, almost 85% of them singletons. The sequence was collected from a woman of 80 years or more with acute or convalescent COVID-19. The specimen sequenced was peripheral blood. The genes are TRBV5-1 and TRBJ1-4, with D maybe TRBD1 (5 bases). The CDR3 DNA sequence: TGCGCCAGCAGCTTGACGGGGGGACCAGAAAAACTGTTTTTT. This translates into CASSLTGGPEKLFF.